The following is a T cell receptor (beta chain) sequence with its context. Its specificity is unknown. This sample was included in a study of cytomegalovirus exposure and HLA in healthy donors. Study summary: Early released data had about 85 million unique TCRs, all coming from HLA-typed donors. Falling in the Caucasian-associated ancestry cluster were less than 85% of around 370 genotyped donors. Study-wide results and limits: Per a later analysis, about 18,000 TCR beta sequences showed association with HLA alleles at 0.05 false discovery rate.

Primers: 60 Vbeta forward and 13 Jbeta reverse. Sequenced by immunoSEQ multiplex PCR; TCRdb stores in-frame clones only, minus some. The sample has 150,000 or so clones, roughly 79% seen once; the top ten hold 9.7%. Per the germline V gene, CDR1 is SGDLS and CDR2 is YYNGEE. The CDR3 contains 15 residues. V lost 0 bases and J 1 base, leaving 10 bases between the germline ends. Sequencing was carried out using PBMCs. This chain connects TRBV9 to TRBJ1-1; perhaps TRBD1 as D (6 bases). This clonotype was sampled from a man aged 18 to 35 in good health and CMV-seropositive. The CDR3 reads CASSVVGGANTEAFF. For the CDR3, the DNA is TGTGCCAGCAGCGTAGTTGGGGGCGCGAACACTGAAGCTTTCTTT.